The 13 T cell receptor beta chains presented below share a single source sample, sequenced in a study of cytomegalovirus exposure and HLA in healthy donors. Primers included in the PCR were 60 Vbeta and 13 Jbeta primers. Using immunoSEQ multiplex PCR, the repertoire was profiled, and TCRdb retains in-frame clones only, with some absent. The table has roughly 65,000 clones, 65% to 80% seen once. Sequences were obtained from PBMCs. The receptors were gathered from a man aged 35-49 years in good health and CMV-seropositive.

The chain carries TRBV27 and TRBJ2-5; 12 nucleotides agree with TRBD2. The V and J ends lost 5 bases and 1 base, in that order; junction bases with no gene match: 8. Germline assignment: CDR1 MNHEY and CDR2 SMNVEV (reference sequence). This CDR3 is 17 amino acids long. In nucleotides, the CDR3 is TGTGCCAGCAGTCGAAGGACTAGCGGGACTCGCCAAGAGACCCAGTACTTC. This encodes CASSRRTSGTRQETQYF.

The V gene is TRBV5-4, the J gene TRBJ1-2; 11 nucleotides agree with TRBD1. From germline, CDR1 is SGHNT and CDR2 YYREEE (reference sequence). V lost 2 bases and J lost 3; bases outside the gene matches: 9. The CDR3 runs to 17 residues. CDR3 in amino acids: CASSLFVGTGGHYGYTF. CDR3 DNA: TGTGCCAGCAGCTTATTCGTTGGGACAGGGGGACACTATGGCTACACCTTC.

This clone has just a few counts. The chain combines TRBV30 with TRBJ2-5; TRBD2 matches 10 bases. The trim removed 1 base at V and 5 bases at J, leaving 10 bases unmatched. Germline CDR1 is GTSNPN and CDR2 is SVGIG (reference sequence). The CDR3 contains 16 residues. The CDR3 protein is CAWSGDSGGRGETQYF. The CDR3, as DNA: TGTGCCTGGAGTGGTGATAGCGGGGGGCGTGGGGAGACCCAGTACTTC.

The chain uses TRBV10-3 and TRBJ1-4, with D possibly TRBD1 on 5 matching bases. The germline CDR1 and CDR2 sequences are ENHRY and SYGVKD. The germline V and J ends were trimmed by 0 bases and 6 bases, with 14 bases remaining between them. This CDR3 spans 16 amino acids. CDR3 sequence (DNA): TGTGCCATCAGTGAGTCCTCATGGAGGGGTGATGAAAAACTGTTTTTT. It is translated as CAISESSWRGDEKLFF.

DNA of the CDR3: TGTGCCAGCAGCCCTACGACAGGGGGCGAGCAGTACTTC. Protein sequence: CASSPTTGGEQYF. The chain carries TRBV16 and TRBJ2-7; 9 bases fit TRBD1. The ends lost 4 bases at V and 6 bases at J; junction bases unmatched: 4. This CDR3 is 13 amino acids long. The germline V gene encodes CDR1 KGHSY and CDR2 FQNENV.

The J gene is TRBJ2-7, the V gene TRBV7-9; tentatively, D is TRBD2 (6 bases). Trimming shortened V by 1 base and J by 3 bases, and 10 bases separated the two germline ends. Germline CDR1 reads SEHNR; CDR2 reads FQNEAQ (reference sequence). The CDR3 runs to 14 residues. CDR3 nucleotide sequence: TGTGCCAGCAGCTTAGGGGAAGCGGGCTACGAGCAGTACTTC. It translates to CASSLGEAGYEQYF.

This clone was seen just once. The J gene is TRBJ1-1, the V gene TRBV2; D unresolved. The CDR3 consists of 15 residues. Germline V CDR1 and CDR2: SNHLY, FYNNEI. V dropped 0 bases and J dropped 0 bases, with 8 bases sitting between them. CDR3 protein: CASSEARIMNTEAFF. CDR3 nucleotide sequence: TGTGCCAGCAGTGAAGCGCGGATAATGAACACTGAAGCTTTCTTT.

This sequence joins TRBV4-3 and TRBJ2-1, with a weak D call TRBD2 (6 bases). This CDR3 comprises 16 residues. V lost 0 bases to trimming and J lost 6 bases, with 15 bases between them. Germline V gives CDR1 LGHNA, CDR2 YSLEER. The CDR3 DNA follows: TGCGCCAGCAGCCAAGATTTTGGGAGTAGCGGCAATGAGCAGTTCTTC. This gives the protein CASSQDFGSSGNEQFF.

This clone was detected once. The chain joins TRBV4-3 to TRBJ2-3; D might be TRBD2 (6 bases). The CDR3 length is 15 residues. Germline-derived CDR1 and CDR2 are LGHNA and YSLEER. V was trimmed by 4 bases and J by 4 bases, leaving 15 bases between them. The CDR3 coding sequence is TGCGCCAGCAGCCCTAAAGGCGGGGAAGCAGATACGCAGTATTTT. Its protein product is CASSPKGGEADTQYF.

The chain joins TRBV15 to TRBJ2-1, with a weak D call TRBD1 (6 bases). CDR1 is LNHNV and CDR2 is YYDKDF in the germline V gene (reference sequence). V dropped 1 base and J dropped 5 bases, with 12 bases sitting between them. CDR3 length equals 15 residues. This chain's CDR3 is CATSRAAGVDNEQFF. CDR3 DNA: TGTGCCACCAGCAGAGCGGCAGGGGTGGACAATGAGCAGTTCTTC.

The chain combines TRBV11-3 with TRBJ2-5, with 10 bases matching TRBD1. CDR1 SGHNT and CDR2 YENEEA come from the germline V gene. V shed 3 bases and J 7 bases; nucleotides not matched to a gene: 8. The CDR3 is 15 amino acids. The CDR3 region is CASSFGGTGETTQYF. DNA of the CDR3: TGTGCCAGCAGCTTCGGAGGGACAGGGGAGACGACCCAGTACTTC.

This chain connects TRBV29-1 to TRBJ1-1, with D tentatively TRBD1 (6 bases). V shed 3 bases and J shed 7 bases, with 24 bases lying between them. The CDR3 totals 16 residues. Germline CDR1 is SQVTM and CDR2 is ANQGSEA. CDR3 sequence reads: CSVEGVGHGSLFEAFF. The CDR3 DNA reads TGCAGCGTTGAGGGGGTGGGACACGGTTCTCTGTTTGAAGCTTTCTTT.

The J gene is TRBJ2-5, the V gene TRBV19, with D tentatively TRBD2 (6 bases). In germline, CDR1 is LNHDA, CDR2 SQIVND (reference sequence). V lost 8 bases and J lost 0, with 10 bases in between. The CDR3 contains 13 residues. The CDR3, as DNA: TGTGCCAGTTGCCGGGGGAACCAAGAGACCCAGTACTTC. Its translation: CASCRGNQETQYF.